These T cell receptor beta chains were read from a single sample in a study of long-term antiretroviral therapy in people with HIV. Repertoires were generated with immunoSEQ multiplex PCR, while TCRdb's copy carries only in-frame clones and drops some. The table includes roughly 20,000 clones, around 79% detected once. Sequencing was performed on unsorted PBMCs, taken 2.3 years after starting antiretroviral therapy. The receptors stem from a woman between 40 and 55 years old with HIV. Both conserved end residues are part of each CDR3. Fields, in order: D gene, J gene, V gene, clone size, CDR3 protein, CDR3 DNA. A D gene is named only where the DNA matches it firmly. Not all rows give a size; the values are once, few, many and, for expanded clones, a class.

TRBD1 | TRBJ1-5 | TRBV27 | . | CASSFQGALNQPQHF | TGTGCCAGCAGTTTTCAGGGGGCCCTTAATCAGCCCCAGCATTTT
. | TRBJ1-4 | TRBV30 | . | CARRQSTNEKLFF | TGTGCCCGAAGACAGTCAACTAATGAAAAACTGTTTTTT
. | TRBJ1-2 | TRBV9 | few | CASSPQNANYGYTF | TGTGCCAGCAGCCCACAGAATGCTAACTATGGCTACACCTTC
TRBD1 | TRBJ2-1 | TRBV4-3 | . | CASSSQSGQGFYEQFF | TGCGCCAGCAGCTCCCAGTCGGGACAGGGTTTTTATGAGCAGTTCTTC
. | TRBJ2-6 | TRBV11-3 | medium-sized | CASSLDPDNFWFSGANVLTF | TGTGCCAGCAGCTTAGATCCCGACAACTTTTGGTTCTCTGGGGCCAACGTCCTGACTTTC
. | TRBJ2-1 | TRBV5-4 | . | CASRSHAGDNEQFF | TGTGCCAGCAGATCACATGCCGGGGACAATGAGCAGTTCTTC
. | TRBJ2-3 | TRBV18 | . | CASSKPGTKNPDTQYF | TGTGCCAGCTCAAAACCCGGGACCAAAAACCCAGATACGCAGTATTTT
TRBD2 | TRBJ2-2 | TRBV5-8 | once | CASSNWGGDTGELFF | TGTGCCAGCAGTAACTGGGGAGGGGACACCGGGGAGCTGTTTTTT
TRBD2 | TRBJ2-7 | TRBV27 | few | CASRVAGGQAYEQYF | TGTGCCAGCAGAGTAGCGGGAGGGCAGGCCTACGAGCAGTACTTC
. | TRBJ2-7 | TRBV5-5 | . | CASLQGPYEQYF | TGTGCCAGCCTACAGGGCCCCTACGAGCAGTACTTC
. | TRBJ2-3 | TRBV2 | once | CASSDLASSTDTQYF | TGTGCCAGCAGTGATTTAGCCTCTAGCACAGATACGCAGTATTTT
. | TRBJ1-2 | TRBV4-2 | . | CASSQDLFQERGYTF | TGTGCCAGCAGCCAAGATCTGTTCCAGGAGCGTGGCTACACCTTC
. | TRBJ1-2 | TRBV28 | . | CASSPLRDYLSGYTF | TGTGCCAGCAGTCCACTCCGGGACTACCTAAGTGGCTACACCTTC
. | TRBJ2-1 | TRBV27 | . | CASSLSTAGASYNEQFF | TGTGCCAGCAGTTTATCGACGGCGGGGGCCTCCTACAATGAGCAGTTCTTC
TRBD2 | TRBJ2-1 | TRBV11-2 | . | CASSFYSGNYNEQFF | TGTGCCAGCAGCTTTTATAGCGGGAACTACAATGAGCAGTTCTTC
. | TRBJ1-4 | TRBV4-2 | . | CASSLTQEGEKLFF | TGTGCCAGCAGCCTTACCCAAGAAGGAGAAAAACTGTTTTTT
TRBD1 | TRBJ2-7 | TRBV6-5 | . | CASSYGDRHYEQYF | TGTGCCAGCAGTTACGGGGACAGACACTACGAGCAGTACTTC
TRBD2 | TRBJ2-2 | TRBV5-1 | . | CASSRGLAGVTGELFF | TGCGCCAGCAGCAGGGGACTAGCGGGGGTCACCGGGGAGCTGTTTTTT
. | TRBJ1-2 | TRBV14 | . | CASSQGGLGPGYGYTF | TGTGCCAGCAGCCAAGGAGGCCTCGGGCCGGGCTATGGCTACACCTTC
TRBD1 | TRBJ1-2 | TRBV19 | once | CASRKQGFYGYTF | TGTGCCAGTAGAAAACAGGGGTTCTATGGCTACACCTTC
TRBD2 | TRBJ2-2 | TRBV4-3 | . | CASSETGTTTGELFF | TGCGCCAGCAGCGAAACCGGGACTACCACCGGGGAGCTGTTTTTT
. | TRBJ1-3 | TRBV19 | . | CASSPQAAGNTIYF | TGTGCCAGTAGCCCACAAGCGGCTGGAAACACCATATATTTT
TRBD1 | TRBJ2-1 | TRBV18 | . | CASSKYGAQGNDEQFF | TGTGCCAGCTCAAAATACGGCGCACAGGGGAACGATGAGCAGTTCTTC
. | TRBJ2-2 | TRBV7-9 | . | CASSLVGGENTGELFF | TGTGCCAGCAGCTTAGTGGGCGGGGAGAACACCGGGGAGCTGTTTTTT
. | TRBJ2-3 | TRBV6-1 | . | CASSEARVRATDTQYF | TGTGCCAGCAGTGAAGCCAGGGTTCGGGCCACAGATACGCAGTATTTT
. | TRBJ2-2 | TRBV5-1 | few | CASSLMNTGELFF | TGCGCCAGCAGCTTGATGAACACCGGGGAGCTGTTTTTT
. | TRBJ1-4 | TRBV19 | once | CASSIVAPRGNEKLFF | TGTGCCAGTAGTATAGTTGCCCCCAGGGGAAATGAAAAACTGTTTTTT
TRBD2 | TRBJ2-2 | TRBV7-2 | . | CASSLPGLAGRAGELFF | TGTGCCAGCAGCTTACCTGGACTAGCGGGAAGGGCCGGGGAGCTGTTTTTT
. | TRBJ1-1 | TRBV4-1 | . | CASSLNSGQPEAFF | TGCGCCAGCAGCCTTAACTCAGGACAGCCGGAAGCTTTCTTT